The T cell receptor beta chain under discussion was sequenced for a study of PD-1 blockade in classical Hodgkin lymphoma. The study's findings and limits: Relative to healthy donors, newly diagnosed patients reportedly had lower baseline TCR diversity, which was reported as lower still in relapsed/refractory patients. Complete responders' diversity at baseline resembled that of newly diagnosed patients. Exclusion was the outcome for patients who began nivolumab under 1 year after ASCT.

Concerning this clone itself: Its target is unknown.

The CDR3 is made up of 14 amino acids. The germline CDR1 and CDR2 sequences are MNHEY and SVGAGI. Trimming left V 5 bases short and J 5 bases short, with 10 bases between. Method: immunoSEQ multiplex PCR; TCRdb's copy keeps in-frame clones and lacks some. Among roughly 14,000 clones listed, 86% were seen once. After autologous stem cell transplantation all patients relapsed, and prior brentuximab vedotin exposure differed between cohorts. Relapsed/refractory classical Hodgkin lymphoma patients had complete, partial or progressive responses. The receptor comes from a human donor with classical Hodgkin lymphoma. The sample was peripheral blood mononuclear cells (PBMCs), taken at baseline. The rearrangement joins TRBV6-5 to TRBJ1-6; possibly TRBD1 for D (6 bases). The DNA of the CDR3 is TGTGCCAGCAGTCCTACAGGGAATAATTCACCCCTCCACTTT. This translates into CASSPTGNNSPLHF.